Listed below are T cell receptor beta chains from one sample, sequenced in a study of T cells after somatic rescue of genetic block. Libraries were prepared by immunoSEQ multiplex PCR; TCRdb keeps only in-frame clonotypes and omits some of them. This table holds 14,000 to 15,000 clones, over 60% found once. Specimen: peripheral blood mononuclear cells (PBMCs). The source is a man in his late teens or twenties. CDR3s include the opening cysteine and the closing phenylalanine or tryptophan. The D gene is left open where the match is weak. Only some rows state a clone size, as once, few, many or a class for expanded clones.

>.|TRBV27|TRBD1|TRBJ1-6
CASRRGQGNSPLHF
TGTGCCAGCCGGCGGGGACAGGGAAATTCACCCCTCCACTTT
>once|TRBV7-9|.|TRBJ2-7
CASSLTYTPYEQYF
TGTGCCAGCAGCTTAACCTACACCCCCTACGAGCAGTACTTC
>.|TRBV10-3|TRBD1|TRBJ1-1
CAISESGDSFMNTEAFF
TGTGCCATCAGTGAGTCGGGGGACAGCTTCATGAACACTGAAGCTTTCTTT
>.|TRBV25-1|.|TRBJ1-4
CASSEWSSLPVDNEKLFF
TGTGCCAGCAGTGAATGGTCAAGTCTCCCAGTCGACAATGAAAAACTGTTTTTT
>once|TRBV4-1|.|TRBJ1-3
CASSQVHRPEGNTIYF
TGCGCCAGCAGCCAAGTCCACAGGCCAGAAGGAAACACCATATATTTT
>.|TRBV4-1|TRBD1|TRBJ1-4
CASSPTPHDRVDEKLFF
TGCGCCAGCAGCCCCACTCCCCACGACAGGGTAGATGAAAAACTGTTTTTT
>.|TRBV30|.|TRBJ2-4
CAWSREAKNIQYF
TGTGCCTGGAGTCGGGAGGCCAAAAACATTCAGTACTTC
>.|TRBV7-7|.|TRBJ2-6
CASSGPGANVLTF
TGTGCCAGCAGCGGACCTGGGGCCAACGTCCTGACTTTC
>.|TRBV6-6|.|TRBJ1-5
CASRSFGGVNQPQHF
TGTGCCAGCAGGTCGTTCGGGGGGGTGAATCAGCCCCAGCATTTT
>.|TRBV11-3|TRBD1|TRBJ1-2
CASSLRGQGANGYTF
TGTGCCAGCAGCTTACGGGGGCAGGGGGCTAATGGCTACACCTTC
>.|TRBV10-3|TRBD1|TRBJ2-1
CAISESPGQGKGSYNEQFF
TGTGCCATCAGTGAGTCACCGGGACAGGGAAAAGGCTCCTACAATGAGCAGTTCTTC
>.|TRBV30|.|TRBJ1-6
CAWSVDFQYSPLHF
TGTGCCTGGAGTGTAGATTTCCAGTATTCACCCCTCCACTTT
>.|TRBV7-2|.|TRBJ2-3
CASTPYPGGTQYF
TGTGCCAGCACCCCCTATCCCGGGGGTACGCAGTATTTT
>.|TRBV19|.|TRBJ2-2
CASSIRQRNTGELFF
TGTGCCAGTAGTATAAGGCAGCGGAACACCGGGGAGCTGTTTTTT
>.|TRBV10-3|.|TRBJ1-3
CAISEFGLASSGNTIYF
TGTGCCATCAGTGAGTTTGGACTTGCCTCCTCTGGAAACACCATATATTTT
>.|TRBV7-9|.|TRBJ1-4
CASSLETEKLFF
TGTGCCAGCAGCTTAGAAACCGAAAAACTGTTTTTT
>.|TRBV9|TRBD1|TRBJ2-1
CASSEGTGGHYNEQFF
TGTGCCAGCAGCGAAGGGACAGGGGGCCACTACAATGAGCAGTTCTTC
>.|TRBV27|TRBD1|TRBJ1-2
CASSLIGDREGYTF
TGTGCCAGCAGTTTAATAGGGGACAGGGAAGGCTACACCTTC
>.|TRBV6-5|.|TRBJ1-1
CASSYQGMNTEAFF
TGTGCCAGCAGTTACCAGGGAATGAACACTGAAGCTTTCTTT
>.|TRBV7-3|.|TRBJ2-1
CASSPSLGPYNEQFF
TGTGCCAGCAGCCCTAGCCTAGGCCCCTACAATGAGCAGTTCTTC
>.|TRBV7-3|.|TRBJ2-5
CASSLGVGVAETQYF
TGTGCCAGCAGCTTAGGGGTTGGGGTAGCAGAGACCCAGTACTTC
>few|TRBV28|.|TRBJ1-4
CASSGQTHNEKLFF
TGTGCCAGCAGTGGCCAGACCCATAATGAAAAACTGTTTTTT
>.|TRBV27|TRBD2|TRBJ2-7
CASSPTGGAGNSYEQYF
TGTGCCAGCAGTCCGACCGGGGGAGCGGGGAACTCCTACGAGCAGTACTTC
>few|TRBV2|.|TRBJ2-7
CASSERTKQYF
TGTGCCAGCTCCGAGCGGACAAAGCAGTACTTC